A single sample is the source of the 16 T cell receptor beta chains below, sequenced in a study of blood T cells in healthy people across ages. The use of a sample-barcoded 5' primer and a J-beta primer mix characterized a second PCR of 7 to 11 cycles. One entry per CDR3 protein results from TCRdb running MiXCR on the 5' RACE reads. The sample contains around 2 million distinct CDR3 sequences, around 40% of which appear only once. The sequenced sample was blood. These receptors were taken from a human donor in good health.

The chain recombines TRBV4-3 with TRBJ2-3; 11 bases agree with TRBD2. Losses at the gene ends were 1 base for V and 5 bases for J; bases not matched to a gene: 5. The CDR3 contains 16 residues. Per germline, CDR1 LGHNA and CDR2 YSLEER. In DNA form, the CDR3 reads TGCGCCAGCAGCCAAGGTAGCGGGGGGGCCGGAGATACGCAGTATTTT. Translating it yields CASSQGSGGAGDTQYF.

This chain connects TRBV6-1 to TRBJ2-1, with D possibly being TRBD2 (5 bases). Germline V gene data show CDR1 as MNHNS and CDR2 as SASEGT. V dropped 2 bases and J dropped 2 bases, with 10 bases sitting between them. The CDR3 runs 15 residues. The chain's CDR3 is CASSERGPPYNEQFF. The CDR3 nucleotides are TGTGCCAGCAGTGAACGGGGTCCCCCCTACAATGAGCAGTTCTTC.

This chain joins TRBV5-1 and TRBJ1-6; perhaps TRBD1 as D (6 bases). Trimming took off 6 bases at V and 5 bases at J, with 18 bases between the two ends. Germline CDR1 reads SGHRS; CDR2 reads YFSETQ. The CDR3 loop spans 16 amino acids. DNA of the CDR3: TGCGCCAGCACCAATCTCGGGGCAGGGGATAATTCACCCCTCCACTTT. This codes for CASTNLGAGDNSPLHF.

This clonotype has just a few counts. V usage is TRBV12-3 or TRBV12-4 and J usage is TRBJ1-4; a possible D gene is TRBD1 (5 bases). Trimming pared 7 bases from V and 1 base from J, leaving 10 bases between. CDR3 length: 14 residues. The CDR3: CASTLDRTNEKLFF. The DNA for the CDR3 is TGTGCCAGCACCTTAGACAGAACTAATGAAAAACTGTTTTTT.

This clonotype has only a few counts. The chain combines TRBV9 with TRBJ2-1; TRBD2 agrees at 14 bases. The CDR3 totals 16 residues. CDR1 SGDLS and CDR2 YYNGEE come from the germline V gene. The ends lost 3 bases at V and 7 bases at J; junction bases unmatched: 6. CDR3 nucleotides: TGTGCCAGCAGCGAGCGACTAGCGGGGGGGGGAAATGAGCAGTTCTTC. Translated: CASSERLAGGGNEQFF.

J is TRBJ2-4 and V is TRBV9; D is unresolved. This CDR3 is 14 amino acids long. The V gene's germline CDR1 is SGDLS and CDR2 YYNGEE. Trimming took off 3 bases at V and 0 bases at J, with 7 bases between the two ends. The CDR3 sequence: CASSGALAKNIQYF. DNA for the CDR3: TGTGCCAGCAGCGGGGCCCTAGCCAAAAACATTCAGTACTTC.

V is TRBV4-1 and J is TRBJ1-1; no clear D gene. The CDR3 is 14 residues long. The V end was cut by 3 bases, the J end by 2 bases, with 10 bases between. Per the germline V gene, CDR1 is MGHRA and CDR2 is YSYEKL. CDR3 sequence reads: CASSHVGLNTEAFF. The CDR3 DNA reads TGCGCCAGCAGCCACGTTGGTTTAAACACTGAAGCTTTCTTT.

The chain has TRBV12-5 and TRBJ2-3; D is perhaps TRBD2 (6 bases). CDR3 length equals 19 residues. Germline CDR1 reads LGHNT; CDR2 reads FRNRAP. Trimming stripped 4 bases from V and 2 bases from J, with 25 bases between. The CDR3 region is CASGSRTQRARTVTDTQYF. The DNA of the CDR3 is TGTGCTAGTGGTTCTCGGACCCAGCGGGCCCGAACCGTCACAGATACGCAGTATTTT.

This clonotype was detected ten times or more. This rearrangement joins TRBV7-2 to TRBJ2-5; D might be TRBD1 (6 bases). Trimming shortened V by 6 bases and J by 5 bases, and 10 bases separated the two germline ends. CDR3 size: 12 residues. Germline V lookup: CDR1 SGHTA, CDR2 FQGNSA. CDR3 in DNA: TGTGCCAGCAGTGGGGGCCGGGAGACCCAGTACTTC. Translating it yields CASSGGRETQYF.

The chain joins TRBV7-8 to TRBJ1-4, with D maybe TRBD1 (5 bases). CDR3 size: 17 residues. Trimming took 2 bases from V and 9 from J, leaving 22 bases between them. Germline lookup yields CDR1 SGHVS and CDR2 FQNEAQ. The CDR3 DNA follows: TGTGCCAGCAGCTTATATATCGGGGGTCAGGGCAACCAAAAACTGTTTTTT. Residues: CASSLYIGGQGNQKLFF.

The CDR3 DNA sequence: TGTGCCAGCAGCTTGGCGGTCGGGTGGAATTGGTCCCAGTACTTC. Translating gives CASSLAVGWNWSQYF. V usage is TRBV5-5 and J usage is TRBJ2-7; D is undetermined. Germline assignment: CDR1 SGHKS and CDR2 YYEKEE (reference sequence). CDR3 size: 15 residues. V was trimmed by 0 bases and J by 10 bases, leaving 20 bases between them.

This clonotype was detected only a few times. The rearrangement joins TRBV6-2 or TRBV6-3 to TRBJ1-5; D is uncertain. CDR3 length: 14 amino acids. V was pared by 8 bases and J by 0 bases, with 11 bases between. The germline gives CDR1 MNHEY, CDR2 SVGEGT. The DNA of the CDR3 is TGTGCCAGCGCCAGAAGTTCTAGCAATCAGCCCCAGCATTTT. Encoded protein: CASARSSSNQPQHF.

The V and J genes are TRBV7-2 and TRBJ2-4; D is uncertain. The assigned J gene may be wrong: the sequence end matches TRBJ2-7 better. The CDR3 loop spans 12 amino acids. CDR1 and CDR2 from the germline V gene are SGHTA and FQGNSA. Written as DNA, the CDR3 is TGTGCCAGCAGCTCCCAGAGTCGCGAGCAGTACTTC. Its protein is CASSSQSREQYF.

The V and J genes are TRBV7-3 and TRBJ2-5; possible D gene TRBD2, 5 bases. V lost 1 base, J lost 11 bases, and 14 bases lay in between. The CDR3 is 13 amino acids. Germline CDR1 and CDR2: SGHTA and FQGTGA. In DNA form, the CDR3 reads TGTGCCAGCAGCTTAATACGAGGGCGAAGGCAGTACTTC. This encodes CASSLIRGRRQYF. Full variable domain (rest looked up from reference TRBV7-3 and TRBJ2-5): GAGVSQTPSNKVTEKGKYVELRCDPISGHTALYWYRQSLGQGPEFLIYFQGTGAADDSGLPNDRFFAVRPEGSVSTLKIQRTERGDSAVYLCASSLIRGRRQYFGPGTRLLVL.

This clonotype was detected only a few times. V gene TRBV7-2 combines with J gene TRBJ1-3; no clear D. V gave up 5 bases and J gave up 0 bases, with 11 bases separating them. CDR1 and CDR2 (germline): SGHTA, FQGNSA. The CDR3 runs to 15 residues. CDR3 DNA: TGTGCCAGCAGCAGGTCCCTTCACTCTGGAAACACCATATATTTT. This translates into CASSRSLHSGNTIYF.

The chain has TRBV6-2 or TRBV6-3 and TRBJ1-1; D remains unclear. The CDR3 is 11 residues long. Trimming pared 8 bases from V and 6 bases from J, leaving 10 bases between. CDR1 and CDR2 (germline): MNHEY, SVGEGT. The CDR3 DNA reads TGTGCCAGCCATGGGGTCGCTGAAGCTTTCTTT. The encoded protein is CASHGVAEAFF.